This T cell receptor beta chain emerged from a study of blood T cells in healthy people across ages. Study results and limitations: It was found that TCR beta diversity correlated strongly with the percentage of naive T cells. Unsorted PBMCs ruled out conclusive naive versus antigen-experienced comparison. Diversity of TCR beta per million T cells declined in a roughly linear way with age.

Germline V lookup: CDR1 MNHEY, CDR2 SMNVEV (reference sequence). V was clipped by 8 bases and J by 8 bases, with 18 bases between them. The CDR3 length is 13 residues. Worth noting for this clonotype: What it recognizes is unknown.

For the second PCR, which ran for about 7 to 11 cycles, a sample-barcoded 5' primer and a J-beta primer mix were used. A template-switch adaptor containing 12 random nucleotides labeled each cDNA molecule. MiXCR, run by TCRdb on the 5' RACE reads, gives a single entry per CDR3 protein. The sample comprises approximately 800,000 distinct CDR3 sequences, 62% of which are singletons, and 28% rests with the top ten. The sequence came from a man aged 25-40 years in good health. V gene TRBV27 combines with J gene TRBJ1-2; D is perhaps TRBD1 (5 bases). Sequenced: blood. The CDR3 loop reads CASGQGFGCGYTF. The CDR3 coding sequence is TGTGCCAGCGGGCAGGGATTTGGGTGCGGCTACACCTTC.